The following is a T cell receptor beta chain sequence with its context. No antigen is known for it. The PCR made use of 60 Vbeta and 13 Jbeta primers. TCRdb's copy holds only in-frame clones and misses some; the assay was immunoSEQ multiplex PCR. The sample consists of hundreds of thousands of clones, approximately 90% of them appearing once. This specimen comes from a study of cytomegalovirus exposure and HLA in healthy donors. Trimming took off 3 bases at V and 1 base at J, with 5 bases between the two ends. This CDR3 spans 12 amino acids. The germline CDR1 and CDR2 sequences are SGHNT and YYREEE (reference sequence). General study points: A later analysis found that most CMV-associated TCR beta chains appeared HLA-restricted. The presence/absence work took it that sequencing depth was about the same across donors.

Sample: PBMCs. The gene calls are TRBV5-4 and TRBJ2-7; TRBD1 is a possible D gene (5 bases). The TCR originated in a woman between 18 and 30 years old in good health and CMV-seronegative. Written as DNA, the CDR3 is TGTGCCAGCAGCTCAGGGTCCTACGAGCAGTACTTC. It codes for CASSSGSYEQYF.